This paragraph covers one TCR beta chain sequence. Its target is not known. With 60 Vbeta and 13 Jbeta primers, the PCR was carried out. Original methodology: Later, an analysis found around 80 million unique TCR beta chains, and 10 million to 11 million of these were shared. Only in-frame clones appear in the TCRdb table, and some are missing; sequencing was by immunoSEQ multiplex PCR. That table furnishes V, J and clone size, whereas the DNA furnished D and trimming. This sample has around 210,000 clones, with over 65% found just once. The record originates from a study of cytomegalovirus exposure and HLA in healthy donors. Findings and caveats of the study: Apparent HLA restriction characterized most CMV-associated TCR beta chains in a later analysis. The HLA-A and HLA-B alleles of most subjects were reportedly predicted accurately from TCR beta sequences. Productive rates of about 87% or about 30% were seen for most TCR beta V segments in an earlier analysis.

Germline V lookup: CDR1 MNHEY, CDR2 SMNVEV (reference sequence). The CDR3 totals 16 residues. V was pared by 6 bases and J by 0 bases, with 15 bases between. The origin of this receptor is a woman in her thirties in good health and CMV-seronegative. J is TRBJ2-1 and V is TRBV27; tentatively, D is TRBD2 (5 bases). What was sequenced was PBMCs. The CDR3 protein is CASRLLGLSSYNEQFF. DNA of the CDR3: TGTGCCAGCAGACTATTAGGACTGAGCTCCTACAATGAGCAGTTCTTC.